This paragraph reports one T cell receptor (beta chain). Sequencing was performed with immunoSEQ multiplex PCR; in TCRdb, only in-frame clones are kept and a portion is missing. Of 150,000 to 200,000 clones listed, around 90% are singletons. The CDR3 consists of 13 residues. V shed 3 bases and J shed 14 bases, with 14 bases lying between them. Germline V gene sequence: CDR1 SGHTA, CDR2 FQGNSA. This record belongs to a study of control samples from healthy donors and cancer patients. This receptor was identified in a man in his thirties or forties in good health. This chain connects TRBV7-2 to TRBJ1-6, with D hard to call. Material for sequencing was blood. CDR3 nucleotide sequence: TGTGCCAGCAGCTTCGGGTCTCAAAGGTCCCTCCACTTT. Its translation is CASSFGSQRSLHF.